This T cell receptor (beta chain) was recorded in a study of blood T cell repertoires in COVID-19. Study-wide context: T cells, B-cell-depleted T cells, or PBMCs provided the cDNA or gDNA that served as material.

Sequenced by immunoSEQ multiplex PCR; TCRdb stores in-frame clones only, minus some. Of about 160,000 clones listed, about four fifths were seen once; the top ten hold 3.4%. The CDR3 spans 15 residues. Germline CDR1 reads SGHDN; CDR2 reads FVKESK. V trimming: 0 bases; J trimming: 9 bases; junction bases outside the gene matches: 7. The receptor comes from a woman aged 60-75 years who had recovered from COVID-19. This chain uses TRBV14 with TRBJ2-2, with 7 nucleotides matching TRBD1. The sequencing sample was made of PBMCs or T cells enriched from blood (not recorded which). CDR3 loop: CASSQDFATGRELFF. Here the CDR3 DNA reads TGTGCCAGCAGCCAAGATTTTGCGACAGGGCGGGAGCTGTTTTTT.